This is a list of T cell receptor beta chains from one sample in a study of siplizumab effects on memory and regulatory T cells. Produced via immunoSEQ multiplex PCR; TCRdb's table is partial and in-frame only. The sample has about 68,000 clones, 85% to 95% seen once. The specimen sequenced was CD8+ T cells sorted from blood. These TCRs come from a human donor in good health. The CDR3 runs from the conserved cysteine through the conserved F or W. Each record gives: V gene, J gene, clone size, D gene, CDR3 DNA, CDR3 protein. The D gene is left open where the match is weak. Clone size, where shown, is once, few, many, or a class for clones that have expanded.

>TRBV4-2|TRBJ2-1|.|TRBD1
TGTGCCAGCAGCCAATTGGCAGGGGGCAATGAGCAGTTCTTC
CASSQLAGGNEQFF
>TRBV27|TRBJ1-1|.|.
TGTGCCAGCAGTTTATCGTCGCAGGGTGGCACTGAAGCTTTCTTT
CASSLSSQGGTEAFF
>TRBV27|TRBJ2-7|.|TRBD1
TGTGCCAGCAGTTTAGGACAGGGGAATCTTTACGAGCAGTACTTC
CASSLGQGNLYEQYF
>TRBV27|TRBJ1-2|.|.
TGTGCCAGCAGTCCAACAGCTACAGGGAATGGCTACACCTTC
CASSPTATGNGYTF
>TRBV19|TRBJ2-1|.|.
TGTGCCAGTAGTTGGGGCGGGGGCCCCAGCCATGAGCAGTTCTTC
CASSWGGGPSHEQFF
>TRBV27|TRBJ2-7|once|TRBD2
TGTGCCAGCAGTTTCTTACTAGCGGGGGGGATCTACGAGCAGTACTTC
CASSFLLAGGIYEQYF
>TRBV5-5|TRBJ2-7|.|.
TGTGCCAGCAGCTTGGGGGGACCCTACGAGCAGTACTTC
CASSLGGPYEQYF
>TRBV9|TRBJ2-1|.|.
TGTGCCAGCAGCGTGGGACACATTTACAATGAGCAGTTCTTC
CASSVGHIYNEQFF
>TRBV27|TRBJ1-1|.|.
TGTGCCAGCAGTTGGGACGGCAACACTGAAGCTTTCTTT
CASSWDGNTEAFF
>TRBV10-2|TRBJ2-3|.|.
TGCGCCAGCAGTGAGTCGCTTGTTGTGGGGGGTTTGGGCACAGATACGCAGTATTTT
CASSESLVVGGLGTDTQYF
>TRBV9|TRBJ2-5|.|.
TGTGCCAGCAGCGCAGCCTCTGACAGGTTCCAAGAGACCCAGTACTTC
CASSAASDRFQETQYF
>TRBV6-6|TRBJ1-1|.|.
TGTGCCAGCAGAGACTGGGGGGTTATGAACACTGAAGCTTTCTTT
CASRDWGVMNTEAFF
>TRBV27|TRBJ2-1|few|TRBD1
TGTGCCACCAAGGGACAGGGACACGCGGATGAGCAGTTCTTC
CATKGQGHADEQFF
>TRBV28|TRBJ1-2|.|.
TGTGCCAGCATGAGGAGGGACTGGACTATCTATGGCTACACCTTC
CASMRRDWTIYGYTF
>TRBV9|TRBJ1-5|.|.
TGTGCCAGCAGCGTATCGGGTGGGAATCAGCCCCAGCATTTT
CASSVSGGNQPQHF
>TRBV4-1|TRBJ2-7|.|.
TGCGCCAGCAGCCAAGATCCACGGGGGCCCCCCTACGAGCAGTACTTC
CASSQDPRGPPYEQYF
>TRBV27|TRBJ2-7|.|TRBD1
TGTGCCAGCAGTTTATTAGGTACAGGGGGGTCCTACGAGCAGTACTTC
CASSLLGTGGSYEQYF
>TRBV4-1|TRBJ2-3|.|TRBD2
TGCGCCAGCAGCCAACGGACTAGCCGGGTCGCAGATACGCAGTATTTT
CASSQRTSRVADTQYF
>TRBV4-1|TRBJ2-1|.|TRBD1
TGCGCCAGCAGCCGGACAGGGCCCAGCTCCTACAATGAGCAGTTCTTC
CASSRTGPSSYNEQFF
>TRBV29-1|TRBJ1-3|few|.
TGCAGCGTTGAAGATGGGGGTTCCCACTCTGGAAACACCATATATTTT
CSVEDGGSHSGNTIYF
>TRBV27|TRBJ1-4|.|.
TGTGCCAGCAGTTTATCCGAGGGTCCAGAGGAAAAACTGTTTTTT
CASSLSEGPEEKLFF
>TRBV2|TRBJ2-5|.|TRBD2
TGTGCCAGCAGTGAAGGAGCGGGGGGGCCGGGGGAGACCCAGTACTTC
CASSEGAGGPGETQYF
>TRBV18|TRBJ2-1|.|.
TGTGCCAGCTCACCTAGTCCAATCAATGAGCAGTTCTTC
CASSPSPINEQFF
>TRBV29-1|TRBJ2-7|.|.
TGCAGCGTTGAAGTCAGGTACGAGCAGTACTTC
CSVEVRYEQYF
>TRBV29-1|TRBJ2-1|once|TRBD1
TGCAGCGCTCCCGGACAGGCCTCCTACAATGAGCAGTTCTTC
CSAPGQASYNEQFF
>TRBV4-3|TRBJ2-7|.|TRBD2
TGCGCCAGCAGCCAAGGATACCTCCTCGGGGGGGACTTCTACGAGCAGTACTTC
CASSQGYLLGGDFYEQYF
>TRBV12-5|TRBJ1-1|.|.
TGTGCTAGTGGTTGGGGCAGCCCGAACACTGAAGCTTTCTTT
CASGWGSPNTEAFF
>TRBV11-3|TRBJ2-5|.|.
TGTGCCAGCAGCTTCGGGGAGGAGACCCAGTACTTC
CASSFGEETQYF
>TRBV28|TRBJ1-6|.|.
TGTGCCAGCAGTTTAGCGGGCCCCTATAATTCACCCCTCCACTTT
CASSLAGPYNSPLHF
>TRBV12-5|TRBJ2-1|.|.
TGTGCTAGTGGTTTGGCTCCTCAGGGGATCTTC
CASGLAPQGIF
>TRBV7-9|TRBJ2-7|.|TRBD1
TGTGCCAGCAGCTTAGGATGGGGGGACAGGGTGGAGCAGTACTTC
CASSLGWGDRVEQYF
>TRBV5-6|TRBJ2-7|.|.
TGTGCCAGCAGCTTGGGCAGGTCAAACTACGAGCAGTACTTC
CASSLGRSNYEQYF
>TRBV27|TRBJ1-2|.|.
TGTGCCAGCTCTACAGGGTATGGAGGTTGGTATGGCTACACCTTC
CASSTGYGGWYGYTF
>TRBV7-8|TRBJ1-2|.|TRBD1
TGTGCCAGCAGCCCTCAAGAGGGGGCGTGGTATGGCTACACCTTC
CASSPQEGAWYGYTF
>TRBV10-2|TRBJ2-1|.|TRBD1
TGCGCCAGCAGTCCACCGGGACAGGGAACAATCAATGAGCAGTTCTTC
CASSPPGQGTINEQFF
>TRBV4-3|TRBJ1-2|.|.
TGCGCCAGCAGCCAAGTCGCAGGGGAGGACTATGGCTACACCTTC
CASSQVAGEDYGYTF
>TRBV10-3|TRBJ2-7|.|.
TGTGCCATCGGGGGGGGGACAGAGAGGATATCTGACGAGCAGTACTTC
CAIGGGTERISDEQYF
>TRBV25-1|TRBJ2-1|.|TRBD1
TGTGCCAGCATCGCCCCCCCAGGACAGGGCCCCAAGTCAATGGAGCAGTTCTTC
CASIAPPGQGPKSMEQFF
>TRBV7-9|TRBJ2-7|.|TRBD1
TGTGCCAGCAGCTTGACAGGGTTTTACCGGTACTTC
CASSLTGFYRYF
>TRBV7-9|TRBJ1-1|.|.
TGTGCCAGCAGCTCCGAACCCGAAGCTTTCTTT
CASSSEPEAFF
>TRBV7-3|TRBJ2-3|.|.
TGTGCCAGCAGCTTAAGAGGGGGGGTCACAGATACGCAGTATTTT
CASSLRGGVTDTQYF
>TRBV4-2|TRBJ1-1|.|.
TGTGCCAGCAGCCAAATCCTACAGGGTGGCCCTAACACTGAAGCTTTCTTT
CASSQILQGGPNTEAFF
>TRBV7-7|TRBJ2-7|.|TRBD2
TGTGCCAGCAGCCCGGGACTAGCGGGGGACGAGCAGTACTTC
CASSPGLAGDEQYF
>TRBV2|TRBJ2-3|.|TRBD2
TGTGCCAGCAGTGATCGAGCGGGGGACACAGATACGCAGTATTTT
CASSDRAGDTDTQYF
>TRBV19|TRBJ2-7|.|TRBD1
TGTGCCAGTAGTAAGGGACAGCTCGAGCAGTACTTC
CASSKGQLEQYF
>TRBV27|TRBJ2-3|.|.
TGTGCCAGCAGTTTTCCTACCACAGATACGCAGTATTTT
CASSFPTTDTQYF
>TRBV13|TRBJ2-3|.|TRBD2
TGTGCCAGCAGCTTATCCGGGGGGGCCTTAGATACGCAGTATTTT
CASSLSGGALDTQYF
>TRBV27|TRBJ1-2|once|.
TGTGCCAGCAGTCTCTCCCGTGGTGACAGAAGTGGCTACACCTTC
CASSLSRGDRSGYTF
>TRBV27|TRBJ2-2|.|.
TGTGCCAGCCTCGCAGACACCGGGGAGCTGTTTTTT
CASLADTGELFF
>TRBV5-3|TRBJ2-3|.|.
TGTGCCCGGGCACTGCTAGCCACAAGCACAGATACGCAGTATTTT
CARALLATSTDTQYF
>TRBV10-1|TRBJ2-1|.|.
TGCGCCAGCAGCCCGGGGAATGAGCAGTTCTTC
CASSPGNEQFF
>TRBV2|TRBJ2-7|.|.
TGTGCCAGCAGTGACTCCTACGAGCAGTACTTC
CASSDSYEQYF
>TRBV6-1|TRBJ2-7|.|.
TGTGCCAGCAGTGACGTCCATGAGGCCTACGAGCAGTACTTC
CASSDVHEAYEQYF
>TRBV18|TRBJ2-3|.|.
TGTGCCAGCTCACTCGGCGGGGGCACAGATACGCAGTATTTT
CASSLGGGTDTQYF
>TRBV28|TRBJ2-1|.|.
TGTGCCAGCAGTTTAATAGGGACTGAGTTCTTC
CASSLIGTEFF